A single sample gave rise to the 26 T cell receptor beta chains below, sequenced in a study of OX40 agonist ivuxolimab in advanced cancers. The repertoire was sequenced with immunoSEQ multiplex PCR; TCRdb's copy has only in-frame clones and lacks some. The sample holds about 110,000 clones, roughly nine tenths seen once. The starting material was CD4+ or CD8+ T cells sorted from blood, obtained in a trial of the OX40 agonist ivuxolimab. These receptors all stem from an adult with an advanced solid tumor such as melanoma, head and neck, liver or kidney cancer.

This chain links TRBV4-2 with TRBJ2-7; no definite D call. The CDR3 runs to 15 residues. Per the germline V gene, CDR1 is LGHNA and CDR2 is YNFKEQ. Between the trimmed V and J ends, which lost 0 bases and 0 bases, there was a span of 9 bases. DNA of the CDR3: TGTGCCAGCAGCCAAGATGTGGCGGACTCCTACGAGCAGTACTTC. This sequence encodes CASSQDVADSYEQYF.

The chain employs TRBV11-2 and TRBJ1-2; D possibly corresponds to TRBD1 (5 bases). The V and J ends lost 7 bases and 1 base respectively, with 13 bases between them. This CDR3 contains 14 residues. Germline-derived CDR1 and CDR2 are SGHAT and FQNNGV. Here the CDR3 reads CASTTGRDNYGYTF. DNA of the CDR3: TGTGCCAGCACCACAGGACGGGATAACTATGGCTACACCTTC.

V and J are TRBV10-3 and TRBJ1-1, with D possibly matching TRBD1 (5 bases). The CDR3 runs 16 residues. Per the germline V gene, CDR1 is ENHRY and CDR2 is SYGVKD. Between the trimmed V and J ends, which lost 2 bases and 3 bases, there was a span of 16 bases. For the CDR3, the DNA is TGTGCCATCAGTGAGAGCAACTGGCAGGGAGACACTGAAGCTTTCTTT. The encoded protein is CAISESNWQGDTEAFF.

J is TRBJ1-4 and V is TRBV4-3, with D uncertain. The CDR3 is 14 residues long. Germline V lookup: CDR1 LGHNA, CDR2 YSLEER. Trimming took off 5 bases at V and 7 bases at J, with 14 bases between the two ends. The CDR3 is CASSEGSLREKLFF. In DNA form, the CDR3 reads TGCGCCAGCAGCGAAGGGAGCTTGCGTGAAAAACTGTTTTTT.

The chain is built from TRBV6-5 and TRBJ1-2; D unclear. Trimming removed 6 bases from V and 0 bases from J, with 14 bases in between. The CDR3 loop spans 15 amino acids. Per the germline V gene, CDR1 is MNHEY and CDR2 is SVGAGI. CDR3 loop: CASSLGSAANYGYTF. As DNA, the CDR3 is TGTGCCAGCAGCCTCGGATCCGCAGCTAACTATGGCTACACCTTC.

J is TRBJ2-3 and V is TRBV15; 10 bases map to TRBD2. Germline CDR1 is LNHNV and CDR2 is YYDKDF (reference sequence). J lost 3 bases, V lost 1 base, and 7 bases had no gene match. CDR3 length equals 17 residues. Here the CDR3 DNA reads TGTGCCACCAGCAGAGGAGAGCGGGGGGGCGGTACAGATACGCAGTATTTT. The encoded protein is CATSRGERGGGTDTQYF.

The J gene is TRBJ2-3, the V gene TRBV5-4, with 9 bases aligning to TRBD2. The V gene's germline CDR1 is SGHNT and CDR2 YYREEE (reference sequence). V dropped 5 bases and J dropped 3; count of bases not matched to a gene: 7. This CDR3 contains 15 residues. Here the CDR3 reads CASSPGGRETDTQYF. The CDR3 nucleotides are TGTGCCAGCAGTCCGGGCGGGAGGGAAACAGATACGCAGTATTTT.

The chain links TRBV7-9 to TRBJ1-1, with 7 bases fitting TRBD1. The CDR3 has 17 residues. J lost 2 bases, V lost 1 base, and 10 bases had no gene match. The germline V gene encodes CDR1 SEHNR and CDR2 FQNEAQ (reference sequence). CDR3 sequence (DNA): TGTGCCAGCAGCTTAGTGACAGGGACAACCGAAAACACTGAAGCTTTCTTT. Translated: CASSLVTGTTENTEAFF.

The genes are TRBV5-6 and TRBJ1-1; TRBD1 matches at 10 bases. After removal of 4 bases from V and 4 bases from J, the junction contained 10 bases not matched to a gene. Germline V CDR1 and CDR2: SGHDT, YYEEEE. The CDR3 spans 16 residues. The CDR3 DNA follows: TGTGCCAGCAGCCGAAGATCGGACAGGGGGGGCACTGAAGCTTTCTTT. This sequence encodes CASSRRSDRGGTEAFF.

This chain connects TRBV7-2 to TRBJ2-7, with 7 bases matching TRBD1. Germline CDR1 and CDR2: SGHTA and FQGNSA. The trim removed 6 bases at V and 3 bases at J, leaving 8 bases unmatched. The CDR3 is 14 residues long. CDR3 DNA sequence: TGTGCCAGCAGTTGGGACAGCGTAAGCTACGAGCAGTACTTC. Translated: CASSWDSVSYEQYF.

The chain links TRBV28 to TRBJ1-5; D uncertain. Germline values: CDR1 MDHEN, CDR2 SYDVKM. The CDR3 contains 12 residues. The ends were cut back, 5 bases at V and 6 bases at J, with 8 bases in the middle. This chain's CDR3 is CASSTHGQPQHF. The CDR3 nucleotides read TGTGCCAGCAGTACACACGGTCAGCCCCAGCATTTT.

This chain links TRBV7-2 with TRBJ2-5; 9 nucleotides line up with TRBD1. The J segment lost 6 bases and the V segment lost 5 bases, leaving 7 bases of the junction unmatched. Germline V gives CDR1 SGHTA, CDR2 FQGNSA. The CDR3 is 14 residues long. The CDR3 is CASSPRTGEKTQYF. DNA for the CDR3: TGTGCCAGCAGCCCCCGGACAGGGGAAAAGACCCAGTACTTC.

V gene TRBV2 combines with J gene TRBJ1-1, with 9 nucleotides matching TRBD1. CDR1 is SNHLY, CDR2 FYNNEI, per germline. Trimming removed 2 bases from V and 6 bases from J; junction bases left unmatched: 7. The CDR3 consists of 15 residues. In DNA, the CDR3 is TGTGCCAGCAGTGAATTTGGACAGGGGATCGCTGAAGCTTTCTTT. Translated: CASSEFGQGIAEAFF.

The chain is built from TRBV25-1 and TRBJ2-1; TRBD1 matches 9 bases. Losses at the gene ends were 4 bases for V and 9 bases for J; bases not matched to a gene: 13. The CDR3 sequence is 16 residues long. Looked up from germline, CDR1 is MGHDK and CDR2 is SYGVNS. The CDR3 DNA is TGTGCCAGCAGTGCTCTTAAATTGGACAGGGGCATTGAGCAGTTCTTC. This gives the protein CASSALKLDRGIEQFF.

In DNA, the CDR3 is TGTGCCAGCAGCTTGCGAGGGAGGGAAACTAATGAAAAACTGTTTTTT. It codes for CASSLRGRETNEKLFF. The rearrangement joins TRBV7-2 to TRBJ1-4; D unresolved. Germline V gene sequence: CDR1 SGHTA, CDR2 FQGNSA. V shed 3 bases and J shed 1 base, with 12 bases lying between them. The CDR3 extends over 16 amino acids. The full variable domain, its missing parts supplied by reference TRBV7-2 and TRBJ1-4, is GAGVSQSPSNKVTEKGKDVELRCDPISGHTALYWYRQSLGQGLEFLIYFQGNSAPDKSGLPSDRFSAERTGGSVSTLTIQRTQQEDSAVYLCASSLRGRETNEKLFFGSGTQLSVL.

This chain joins TRBV5-1 and TRBJ1-4; D is unclear. This CDR3 has 16 residues. V lost 0 bases to trimming and J lost 0 bases, with 9 bases between them. Per the germline V gene, CDR1 is SGHRS and CDR2 is YFSETQ. This CDR3 is CASSLEQRPTNEKLFF. The CDR3 DNA reads as TGCGCCAGCAGCTTGGAACAGCGACCAACTAATGAAAAACTGTTTTTT.

V and J are TRBV5-4 and TRBJ1-5; no firm D call. Germline loops: CDR1 SGHNT, CDR2 YYREEE (reference sequence). V shed 1 base and J shed 6 bases, with 11 bases lying between them. The CDR3 runs 14 residues. The CDR3 is CASSLTGGGQPQHF. CDR3 nucleotide sequence: TGTGCCAGCAGCTTGACGGGAGGTGGTCAGCCCCAGCATTTT.

The V and J genes are TRBV27 and TRBJ2-7; 9 nucleotides match TRBD2. Germline-derived CDR1 and CDR2 are MNHEY and SMNVEV (reference sequence). V trimming: 3 bases; J trimming: 1 base; junction bases outside the gene matches: 4. The CDR3 is 15 amino acids. Here the CDR3 DNA reads TGTGCCAGCAGTTTGACTAGCGGAAATTCCTACGAGCAGTACTTC. This codes for CASSLTSGNSYEQYF.

The chain carries TRBV11-2 and TRBJ2-7; tentatively, D is TRBD2 (6 bases). The CDR3 consists of 15 residues. V was trimmed by 1 base and J by 0 bases, leaving 10 bases between them. Germline lookup yields CDR1 SGHAT and CDR2 FQNNGV. CDR3 sequence reads: CASSLGLADSYEQYF. The CDR3 nucleotides are TGTGCCAGCAGCTTAGGCTTAGCGGACTCCTACGAGCAGTACTTC.

V usage is TRBV6-1 and J usage is TRBJ1-2; possible D gene TRBD1, 5 bases. Germline-derived CDR1 and CDR2 are MNHNS and SASEGT. The CDR3 length is 16 residues. Trimming cost V 2 bases and J 4 bases, with 17 bases left between them. This chain's CDR3 is CASSESLTGRGYGYTF. CDR3 DNA sequence: TGTGCCAGCAGTGAATCATTAACAGGCCGAGGCTATGGCTACACCTTC.

The rearrangement joins TRBV28 to TRBJ1-5; D is unclear. Trimming pared 8 bases from V and 0 bases from J, leaving 14 bases between. Germline CDR1 reads MDHEN; CDR2 reads SYDVKM. This CDR3 has 15 residues. CDR3: CASEKERLSNQPQHF. CDR3 sequence (DNA): TGTGCCAGCGAAAAGGAACGGCTTAGCAATCAGCCCCAGCATTTT.

The CDR3 DNA reads TGTACCAGCAGCTTAGAAGGGGGCTACGAGCAGTACTTC. Residues: CTSSLEGGYEQYF. The gene calls are TRBV7-2 and TRBJ2-7; D possibly corresponds to TRBD1 (6 bases). With 1 base removed from V and 3 bases from J, the gap between germline ends came to 7 bases. The CDR3 spans 13 residues. Germline lookup yields CDR1 SGHTA and CDR2 FQGNSA.

The J gene is TRBJ2-1, the V gene TRBV2, with D perhaps matching TRBD2 (6 bases). The length of the CDR3 is 15 residues. Germline V gene data show CDR1 as SNHLY and CDR2 as FYNNEI. The V end was cut by 0 bases, the J end by 1 base, with 7 bases between. The CDR3 here is CASSEAGGSYNEQFF. The CDR3 nucleotides read TGTGCCAGCAGTGAAGCGGGGGGATCCTACAATGAGCAGTTCTTC.

The chain carries TRBV7-2 and TRBJ1-5; D is possibly TRBD1 (5 bases). Germline assignment: CDR1 SGHTA and CDR2 FQGNSA. V lost 5 bases and J 5 bases, leaving 16 bases between the germline ends. The CDR3 extends over 15 amino acids. The CDR3: CASSPLRDSYQPQHF. The DNA for the CDR3 is TGTGCCAGCAGCCCCCTCCGTGACAGCTATCAGCCCCAGCATTTT.

This clone was observed a single time. This chain links TRBV30 with TRBJ1-2; D unresolved. V was clipped by 1 base and J by 8 bases, with 20 bases between them. From germline, CDR1 is GTSNPN and CDR2 SVGIG (reference sequence). This CDR3 has 15 amino acids. The CDR3 here is CAWSGGQLARFGYTF. In nucleotides, the CDR3 is TGTGCCTGGAGTGGTGGGCAGCTAGCACGATTCGGCTACACCTTC. The full variable domain, completed using reference TRBV30 and TRBJ1-2, is SQTIHQWPATLVQPVGSPLSLECTVEGTSNPNLYWYRQAAGRGLQLLFYSVGIGQISSEVPQNLSASRPQDRQFILSSKKLLLSDSGFYLCAWSGGQLARFGYTFGSGTRLTVV.

V usage is TRBV7-9 and J usage is TRBJ2-3; D is unresolved. Trimming took 7 bases from V and 0 from J, leaving 11 bases between them. Germline V lookup: CDR1 SEHNR, CDR2 FQNEAQ (reference sequence). The CDR3 extends over 14 amino acids. CDR3 nucleotide sequence: TGTGCCAGCAACGCGGATACTAGCACAGATACGCAGTATTTT. Protein sequence: CASNADTSTDTQYF.